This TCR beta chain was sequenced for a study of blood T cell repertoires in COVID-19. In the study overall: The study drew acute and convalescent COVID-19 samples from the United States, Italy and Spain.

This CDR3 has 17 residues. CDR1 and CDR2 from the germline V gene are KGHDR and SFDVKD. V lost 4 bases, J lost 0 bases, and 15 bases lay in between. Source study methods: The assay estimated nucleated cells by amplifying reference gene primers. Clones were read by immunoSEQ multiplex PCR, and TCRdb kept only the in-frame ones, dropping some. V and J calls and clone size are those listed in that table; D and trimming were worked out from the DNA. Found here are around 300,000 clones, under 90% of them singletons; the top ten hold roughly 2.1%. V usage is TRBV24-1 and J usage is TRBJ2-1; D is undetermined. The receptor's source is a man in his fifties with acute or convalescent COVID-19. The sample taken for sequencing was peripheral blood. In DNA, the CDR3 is TGTGCCACCAGTGAAGGTCCGGGTACCCTCTCCTACAATGAGCAGTTCTTC. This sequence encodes CATSEGPGTLSYNEQFF.